This TCR beta chain stems from a study of CD8 T cells in Susac syndrome. The study's findings and limits: The total CD8+ repertoires contained under 20 Susac-specific public clones, and the CD8+ TEMRA repertoires contained a few.

RNA totalling about 0.45 to 1 ug underwent reverse transcription with random hexamers. Multiplex immunoSEQ PCR targeted 54 Vbeta and 13 Jbeta TCR beta segments. TCRdb reprocessed the immunoSEQ multiplex PCR reads with MiXCR, giving one entry per CDR3 protein. The sample consists of fewer than 90,000 distinct CDR3 sequences, approximately 93% of them appearing once. The V gene end was trimmed by 6 bases and the J gene end by 1 base; junction bases not matched to a gene: 0. The CDR3 runs 14 residues. The germline CDR1 and CDR2 sequences are MNHEY and SVGAGI. Points on this clonotype: Its target is unknown.

While CD8+ and CD4+ T cells were isolated negatively, TEMRA cells were enriched by FACS. This TCR derives from a human donor with Susac syndrome. The V call is TRBV6-5, the J call TRBJ2-6, with TRBD1 matching 7 bases. The sequenced sample was CD8+ T cells from PBMCs. In DNA form, the CDR3 reads TGTGCCAGCAGGGGACAGTCTGGGGCCAACGTCCTGACTTTC. Protein: CASRGQSGANVLTF.